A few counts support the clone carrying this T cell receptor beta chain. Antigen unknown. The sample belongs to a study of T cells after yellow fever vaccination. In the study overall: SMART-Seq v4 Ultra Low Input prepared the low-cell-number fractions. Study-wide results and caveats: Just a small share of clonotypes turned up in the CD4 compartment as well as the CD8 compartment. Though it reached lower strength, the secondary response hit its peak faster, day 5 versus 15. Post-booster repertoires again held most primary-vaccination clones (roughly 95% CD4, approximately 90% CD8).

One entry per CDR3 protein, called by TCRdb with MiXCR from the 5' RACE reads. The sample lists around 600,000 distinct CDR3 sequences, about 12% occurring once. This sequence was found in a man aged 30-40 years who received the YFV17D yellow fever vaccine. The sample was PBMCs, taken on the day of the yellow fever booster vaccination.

CDR3 amino acids: CASRMGAEAFF. The CDR3 DNA sequence: TGTGCCAGCAGGATGGGAGCTGAAGCTTTCTTT. The gene calls are TRBV6-2 or TRBV6-3 and TRBJ1-1, with D hard to call. The germline gives CDR1 MNHEY, CDR2 SVGEGT. The CDR3 consists of 11 residues. Trimming removed 6 bases from V and 6 bases from J, with 8 bases in between.